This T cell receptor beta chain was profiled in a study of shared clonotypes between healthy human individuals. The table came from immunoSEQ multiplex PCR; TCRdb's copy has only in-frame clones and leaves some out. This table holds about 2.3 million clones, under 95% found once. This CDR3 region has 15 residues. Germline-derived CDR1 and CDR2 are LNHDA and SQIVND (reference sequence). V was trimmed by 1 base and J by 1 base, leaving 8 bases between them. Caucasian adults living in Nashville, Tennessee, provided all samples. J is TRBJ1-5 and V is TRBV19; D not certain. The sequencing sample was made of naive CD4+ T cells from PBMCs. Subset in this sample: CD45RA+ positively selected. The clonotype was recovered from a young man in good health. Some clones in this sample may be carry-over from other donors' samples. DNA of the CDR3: TGTGCCAGTAGTATAGCGTCCAGGAGCAATCAGCCCCAGCATTTT. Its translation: CASSIASRSNQPQHF. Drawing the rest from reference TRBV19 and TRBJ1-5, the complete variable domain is DGGITQSPKYLFRKEGQNVTLSCEQNLNHDAMYWYRQDPGQGLRLIYYSQIVNDFQKGDIAEGYSVSREKKESFPLTVTSAQKNPTAFYLCASSIASRSNQPQHFGDGTRLSIL.